These 15 T cell receptor beta chains came from one sample sequenced in a study of beta chain features in type 1 diabetes. Investigators reverse transcribed all isolated RNA, so they sequenced expressed TCRB transcripts. Repertoires were generated with immunoSEQ multiplex PCR, while TCRdb's copy carries only in-frame clones and drops some. The sample holds over 350,000 clones, about 14% seen once. Sequences were obtained from naive CD4+ T cells from blood. The receptor source for this set is a young woman in good health.

The chain combines TRBV28 with TRBJ2-3, with 10 bases aligning to TRBD2. Germline V CDR1 and CDR2: MDHEN, SYDVKM. The J segment lost 6 bases and the V segment lost 8 bases, leaving 11 bases of the junction unmatched. The CDR3 is 15 residues long. CDR3 protein: CASGGTSVAGDTQYF. CDR3 nucleotide sequence: TGTGCCAGCGGGGGGACTAGCGTGGCAGGGGATACGCAGTATTTT. Full variable domain (remainder filled in from reference TRBV28 and TRBJ2-3): DVKVTQSSRYLVKRTGEKVFLECVQDMDHENMFWYRQDPGLGLRLIYFSYDVKMKEKGDIPEGYSVSREKKERFSLILESASTNQTSMYLCASGGTSVAGDTQYFGPGTRLTVL.

The chain links TRBV29-1 to TRBJ2-7, with 9 bases identical to TRBD2. CDR1 SQVTM and CDR2 ANQGSEA come from the germline V gene. The V segment lost 0 bases and the J segment 2 bases; nucleotides outside the gene matches: 8. The CDR3 is made up of 16 amino acids. The CDR3 region has the DNA TGCAGCGTTGAAGATCTTAGCGGGAGACGGCCCTACGAGCAGTACTTC. It yields the protein CSVEDLSGRRPYEQYF.

The chain recombines TRBV14 with TRBJ2-1; 7 bases fit TRBD1. Germline CDR1 reads SGHDN; CDR2 reads FVKESK. CDR3 length: 15 residues. Losses at the gene ends were 4 bases for V and 7 bases for J; bases not matched to a gene: 10. The CDR3 region is CASSPRTGLENEQFF. CDR3 bases: TGTGCCAGCAGCCCTCGGACAGGCCTTGAAAATGAGCAGTTCTTC.

Concerning this clone itself: At the DNA level, this CDR3 is encoded by other sequences in the same sample as well. The V gene is TRBV20-1, the J gene TRBJ2-1; D gene ambiguous. The germline gives CDR1 DFQATT, CDR2 SNEGSKA (reference sequence). V was trimmed by 4 bases and J by 4 bases, leaving 5 bases between them. CDR3 length equals 11 residues. CDR3 sequence: CSANSYNEQFF. The CDR3 DNA reads as TGCAGTGCTAACAGTTACAATGAGCAGTTCTTC.

The CDR3 sequence is CASSLSTGTNYGYTF. The CDR3 nucleotides are TGTGCCAGCAGTTTATCAACAGGGACGAACTATGGCTACACCTTC. The genes are TRBV27 and TRBJ1-2; a weak D match, TRBD1 (6 bases). V was cut by 0 bases and J by 2 bases, with 10 bases left in between. The CDR3 is 15 amino acids. CDR1 is MNHEY and CDR2 is SMNVEV in the germline V gene (reference sequence).

This clone appeared a few times. The CDR3 nucleotides read TGTGCCAGCGGGAGCTCTTCAGATACGCAGTATTTT. Protein product: CASGSSSDTQYF. This chain connects TRBV28 to TRBJ2-3; a weak D match, TRBD2 (5 bases). The ends were cut back, 8 bases at V and 4 bases at J, with 10 bases in the middle. CDR3 size: 12 residues. Germline values: CDR1 MDHEN, CDR2 SYDVKM.

Written as DNA, the CDR3 is TGTGCCAGCAGTGCCCTTCTAGCGGGAGGCTTGAATGAGCAGTTCTTC. This codes for CASSALLAGGLNEQFF. The rearrangement uses TRBV2 and TRBJ2-1, with 11 bases matching TRBD2. The CDR3 covers 16 residues. Trimming at V came to 4 bases and at J to 7 bases, leaving 9 bases not matched to a gene. Germline V lookup: CDR1 SNHLY, CDR2 FYNNEI.

V is TRBV7-9 and J is TRBJ2-3; the D is unclear. Trimming stripped 4 bases from V and 5 bases from J, with 4 bases between. The CDR3 consists of 11 residues. Germline lookup yields CDR1 SEHNR and CDR2 FQNEAQ (reference sequence). CDR3 nucleotide sequence: TGTGCCAGCAGCTCCAGAGATACGCAGTATTTT. Its protein is CASSSRDTQYF.

This clone has a handful of counts. This chain uses TRBV7-2 with TRBJ2-5; TRBD1 might be the D (6 bases). Deletions cut 6 bases from V and 4 bases from J, with 12 bases between. The CDR3 consists of 13 residues. CDR1 and CDR2 from the germline V gene are SGHTA and FQGNSA. CDR3 sequence reads: CASSPTGLETQYF. CDR3 DNA sequence: TGTGCCAGCAGTCCTACAGGGTTAGAGACCCAGTACTTC.

The rearrangement uses TRBV7-3 and TRBJ2-1; TRBD1 agrees at 10 bases. V lost 5 bases and J lost 8; bases outside the gene matches: 6. The CDR3 spans 14 residues. The V gene's germline CDR1 is SGHTA and CDR2 FQGTGA. The CDR3 DNA is TGTGCCAGCAGCCGCGGGACAGGGGACCATGAGCAGTTCTTC. It yields the protein CASSRGTGDHEQFF.

This clone showed up just a few times. The chain joins TRBV30 to TRBJ2-5, with 15 bases identical to TRBD2. The V gene's germline CDR1 is GTSNPN and CDR2 SVGIG (reference sequence). There are 15 residues in the CDR3. The J segment lost 4 bases and the V segment lost 4 bases, leaving 4 bases of the junction unmatched. The CDR3 here is CAWTPGLAGGETQYF. The CDR3 nucleotides read TGTGCCTGGACCCCGGGACTAGCGGGAGGAGAGACCCAGTACTTC.

The chain has TRBV25-1 and TRBJ2-1; the match to TRBD2 covers 9 bases. CDR1 and CDR2 (germline): MGHDK, SYGVNS. Trimming removed 8 bases from V and 9 bases from J; junction bases left unmatched: 14. The CDR3 totals 15 residues. CDR3 protein: CASSLGVAGEVEQFF. As DNA, the CDR3 is TGTGCCAGCTCCCTCGGGGTAGCGGGAGAGGTTGAGCAGTTCTTC.

This chain connects TRBV11-2 to TRBJ2-5; 10 bases match TRBD1. The CDR3 is 15 residues long. J lost 5 bases, V lost 3 bases, and 6 bases had no gene match. CDR1 and CDR2 from the germline V gene are SGHAT and FQNNGV. CDR3 bases: TGTGCCAGCAGCTTCACGACAGGGGGCGGGGAGACCCAGTACTTC. It specifies CASSFTTGGGETQYF.

A few counts support this clone. V usage is TRBV2 and J usage is TRBJ2-3; D may be TRBD1 (5 bases). This CDR3 has 14 residues. Deletions cut 4 bases from V and 4 bases from J, with 12 bases between. Germline loops: CDR1 SNHLY, CDR2 FYNNEI. CDR3 region: CASSGIQGADTQYF. In nucleotides, the CDR3 is TGTGCCAGCAGTGGGATCCAGGGTGCAGATACGCAGTATTTT.

This chain connects TRBV30 to TRBJ2-2, with D perhaps TRBD1 (5 bases). V dropped 2 bases and J dropped 11 bases, with 18 bases sitting between them. In germline, CDR1 is GTSNPN, CDR2 SVGIG (reference sequence). The CDR3 covers 14 residues. CDR3 DNA sequence: TGTGCCTGGAGTCCTTTCTTATTTCGGACAGAGCTGTTTTTT. Its translation is CAWSPFLFRTELFF.